A single sample gave rise to the 19 T cell receptor beta chains below, sequenced in a study of T cells in Graves' hyperthyroidism and ophthalmopathy. RNA transcripts yielded amplified TCR beta CDR3 regions. A set of HTBI primers served as the primers for a first-round RT-PCR of the TCR CDR3. One entry per CDR3 protein, called by TCRdb with MiXCR from the multiplex PCR reads. Of 600,000 to 700,000 distinct CDR3 sequences in the sample, over 12% were seen once. The sequencing input was blood. The receptors originated from a woman between 35 and 50 years old with Graves' ophthalmopathy.

This clonotype was observed a few times. This chain joins TRBV12-3 or TRBV12-4 and TRBJ2-5; 11 bases align to TRBD2. This CDR3 is 16 amino acids long. The V gene end was trimmed by 4 bases and the J gene end by 2 bases; junction bases not matched to a gene: 6. CDR3 in DNA: TGTGCCAGCAGTTCAGGGACTAGCGGTGGTCAAGAGACCCAGTACTTC. This translates into CASSSGTSGGQETQYF.

Ten or more counts support this clonotype. The gene calls are TRBV4-1 and TRBJ2-5; D is unresolved. V was clipped by 1 base and J by 4 bases, with 10 bases between them. The V gene's germline CDR1 is MGHRA and CDR2 YSYEKL. The CDR3 runs to 14 residues. The CDR3 sequence: CASSQGITGETQYF. The CDR3, as DNA: TGCGCCAGCAGCCAAGGCATAACGGGAGAGACCCAGTACTTC.

This clonotype was seen repeatedly, ten times or more. The chain has TRBV10-3 and TRBJ2-6; D is ambiguous. Germline V gene lookup returns CDR1 ENHRY and CDR2 SYGVKD. CDR3 length: 14 amino acids. Between the trimmed V and J ends, which lost 0 bases and 4 bases, there was a span of 4 bases. CDR3: CAISESSGANVLTF. CDR3 coding DNA: TGTGCCATCAGTGAGTCGTCCGGGGCCAACGTCCTGACTTTC.

The chain links TRBV7-9 to TRBJ1-1; no reliable D call. This CDR3 comprises 15 residues. CDR1 is SEHNR, CDR2 FQNEAQ, per germline (reference sequence). V lost 1 base, J lost 0 bases, and 9 bases lay in between. The CDR3 bases are TGTGCCAGCAGCTTAGGCCCAGCCGTGAACACTGAAGCTTTCTTT. It is translated as CASSLGPAVNTEAFF.

This clonotype was seen more than once but under ten times. The chain is built from TRBV19 and TRBJ2-7; the match to TRBD2 covers 7 bases. The CDR3 contains 13 residues. Germline CDR1 is LNHDA and CDR2 is SQIVND (reference sequence). V gave up 5 bases and J gave up 6 bases; unmatched junction bases: 7. The CDR3 here is CASSPTTSREQYF. CDR3 in DNA: TGTGCCAGTAGTCCAACGACTAGCCGCGAGCAGTACTTC.

This clonotype has at least ten counts. The chain has TRBV20-1 and TRBJ1-1, with D possibly being TRBD1 (5 bases). V gave up 0 bases and J gave up 0 bases, with 11 bases separating them. The CDR3 totals 15 residues. Germline V gene sequence: CDR1 DFQATT, CDR2 SNEGSKA (reference sequence). CDR3 bases: TGCAGTGCTAGAGATCCGGGACTGATGAACACTGAAGCTTTCTTT. Translating gives CSARDPGLMNTEAFF.

This clonotype has at least ten counts. V is TRBV11-2 and J is TRBJ2-2; tentatively, D is TRBD2 (6 bases). The CDR3 is made up of 14 amino acids. Germline V CDR1 and CDR2: SGHAT, FQNNGV. Deletions cut 2 bases from V and 7 bases from J, with 11 bases between. The CDR3 here is CASSLFETSGELFF. The CDR3 DNA is TGTGCCAGCAGCTTATTCGAGACTAGCGGGGAGCTGTTTTTT.

This clonotype was counted at least ten times. This chain uses TRBV6-5 with TRBJ1-2; D unresolved. The V gene lost 6 bases and the J gene lost 7 bases, with 12 bases spanning the gap. In germline, CDR1 is MNHEY, CDR2 SVGAGI. The CDR3 is 12 residues long. The CDR3 loop is CASSRQGPGYTF. CDR3 bases: TGTGCCAGCAGCAGACAAGGACCTGGCTACACCTTC.

This chain connects TRBV20-1 to TRBJ1-1; D is possibly TRBD1 (5 bases). In germline, CDR1 is DFQATT, CDR2 SNEGSKA (reference sequence). Trimming shortened V by 5 bases and J by 11 bases, and 18 bases separated the two germline ends. The CDR3 extends over 12 amino acids. For the CDR3, the DNA is TGCAGTGCTGGGACTCGGGCTACGGGTGCTTTCTTT. It specifies CSAGTRATGAFF.

The V call is TRBV4-2, the J call TRBJ1-1; D is perhaps TRBD1 (6 bases). This CDR3 is 15 amino acids long. V was trimmed by 0 bases and J by 0 bases, leaving 8 bases between them. The germline CDR1 and CDR2 sequences are LGHNA and YNFKEQ. The CDR3 DNA is TGTGCCAGCAGCCAAGATCAGGGGCTGAACACTGAAGCTTTCTTT. Amino acid sequence: CASSQDQGLNTEAFF.

This clonotype was detected many times. The chain has TRBV19 and TRBJ1-1; the D gene is possibly TRBD1 (6 bases). Germline loops: CDR1 LNHDA, CDR2 SQIVND (reference sequence). The CDR3 runs to 15 residues. The V end lost 4 bases, the J end lost 0 bases, and 12 bases lay between the germline ends. CDR3 DNA: TGTGCCAGTAGTAGCCAACAGGGTATGAACACTGAAGCTTTCTTT. Its protein is CASSSQQGMNTEAFF. The entire variable domain, with the rest obtained from reference TRBV19 and TRBJ1-1, is as follows: DGGITQSPKYLFRKEGQNVTLSCEQNLNHDAMYWYRQDPGQGLRLIYYSQIVNDFQKGDIAEGYSVSREKKESFPLTVTSAQKNPTAFYLCASSSQQGMNTEAFFGQGTRLTVV.

V and J are TRBV28 and TRBJ2-7; TRBD2 matches 10 bases. The CDR3 length is 19 residues. J was trimmed by 1 base and V by 5 bases; bases with no gene match: 17. Per the germline V gene, CDR1 is MDHEN and CDR2 is SYDVKM. The CDR3 DNA reads as TGTGCCAGCAGTCCGCCCGGGACTAGCGCCGACCGTTCGTCCTACGAGCAGTACTTC. Its translation is CASSPPGTSADRSSYEQYF.

Many counts were recorded for this clonotype. CDR3 sequence: CASSSGGGPGELFF. CDR3 DNA sequence: TGTGCCAGCAGTTCGGGGGGAGGGCCCGGGGAGCTGTTTTTT. The chain uses TRBV6-5 and TRBJ2-2, with 7 bases that match TRBD2. V lost 4 bases and J lost 6; bases outside the gene matches: 5. This CDR3 has 14 residues. Germline CDR1 MNHEY, CDR2 SVGAGI.

Notes on this clonotype: Just one base apart from a much larger clone, this may be a read error. The V call is TRBV4-2, the J call TRBJ2-7; D assignment may be TRBD1 or TRBD2 (5 bases each). The CDR3 sequence is 15 residues long. CDR1 LGHNA and CDR2 YNFKEQ come from the germline V gene. CDR3 region: CASSQDSGPRGERYF. In DNA, the CDR3 is TGTGCCAGCAGCCAAGACTCAGGACCCCGGGGCGAGCGGTACTTC.

This clonotype has just a few counts. The J gene is TRBJ1-2, the V gene TRBV6-1; TRBD1 might be the D (5 bases). The ends were cut back, 7 bases at V and 4 bases at J, with 13 bases in the middle. Germline lookup yields CDR1 MNHNS and CDR2 SASEGT. The CDR3 runs to 13 residues. The CDR3 region has the DNA TGTGCCAGCACCCTGGGGGGGGTCTATGGCTACACCTTC. It translates to CASTLGGVYGYTF.

This clonotype was seen more than once but under ten times. The CDR3 ends on some other residue instead of the conserved phenylalanine or tryptophan, so this is likely a read error. The gene calls are TRBV12-3 or TRBV12-4 and TRBJ1-5; D might be TRBD1 (5 bases). The CDR3 is made up of 12 amino acids. The V end was cut by 6 bases, the J end by 7 bases, with 10 bases between. The CDR3 protein is CASRYGGQPQHS. The CDR3 nucleotides read TGTGCCAGCAGGTATGGGGGGCAGCCCCAGCATTCT.

V is TRBV4-2 and J is TRBJ1-6; the D is unclear. The CDR3 sequence is 18 residues long. The ends were cut back, 0 bases at V and 0 bases at J, with 12 bases in the middle. CDR1 and CDR2 (germline): LGHNA, YNFKEQ. CDR3 residues: CASSQDSARSSYNSPLHF. For the CDR3, the DNA is TGTGCCAGCAGCCAAGATTCAGCCCGGAGCTCCTATAATTCACCCCTCCACTTT.

This clonotype was counted ten times or more. V usage is TRBV6-2 or TRBV6-3 and J usage is TRBJ2-7; TRBD1 aligns across 8 bases. V gave up 0 bases and J gave up 2 bases; unmatched junction bases: 6. The germline CDR1 and CDR2 sequences are MNHEY and SVGEGT. The CDR3 has 16 amino acids. This CDR3 reads CASSYSRTGNAYEQYF. The CDR3 DNA reads as TGTGCCAGCAGTTACTCGCGGACAGGGAACGCCTACGAGCAGTACTTC.

There are a few counts of this clonotype. The V gene is TRBV5-1, the J gene TRBJ2-7; 7 nucleotides agree with TRBD1. The CDR3 loop spans 15 amino acids. J gave up 3 bases and V 4 bases, and 10 bases lay outside the gene matches. Germline V CDR1 and CDR2: SGHRS, YFSETQ. CDR3 DNA sequence: TGCGCCAGCAGCGCCCGGCCGGGACAGAACTACGAGCAGTACTTC. Encoded protein: CASSARPGQNYEQYF.